This TCR beta chain was sequenced for a study of T cells after yellow fever vaccination. In TCRdb, the 5' RACE reads were re-called with MiXCR into one record per CDR3 protein. The sample has 99,000 or so distinct CDR3 sequences, about 6% seen once. J lost 5 bases, V lost 5 bases, and 6 bases had no gene match. The CDR3 loop spans 15 amino acids. Germline values: CDR1 SGHTA, CDR2 FQGTGA. Sequencing was performed on CD8+ T cells sorted from PBMCs, taken 10 days after the yellow fever booster vaccination. This receptor was identified in a man aged 18 to 30 who received the YFV17D yellow fever vaccine. The gene calls are TRBV7-3 and TRBJ2-1; the match to TRBD2 covers 10 bases. CDR3 sequence reads: CASSPSGGPHNEQFF. In DNA form, the CDR3 reads TGTGCCAGCAGCCCTAGCGGGGGCCCACACAATGAGCAGTTCTTC. Variable domain in full (rest from reference TRBV7-3 and TRBJ2-1): GAGVSQTPSNKVTEKGKYVELRCDPISGHTALYWYRQSLGQGPEFLIYFQGTGAADDSGLPNDRFFAVRPEGSVSTLKIQRTERGDSAVYLCASSPSGGPHNEQFFGPGTRLTVL.